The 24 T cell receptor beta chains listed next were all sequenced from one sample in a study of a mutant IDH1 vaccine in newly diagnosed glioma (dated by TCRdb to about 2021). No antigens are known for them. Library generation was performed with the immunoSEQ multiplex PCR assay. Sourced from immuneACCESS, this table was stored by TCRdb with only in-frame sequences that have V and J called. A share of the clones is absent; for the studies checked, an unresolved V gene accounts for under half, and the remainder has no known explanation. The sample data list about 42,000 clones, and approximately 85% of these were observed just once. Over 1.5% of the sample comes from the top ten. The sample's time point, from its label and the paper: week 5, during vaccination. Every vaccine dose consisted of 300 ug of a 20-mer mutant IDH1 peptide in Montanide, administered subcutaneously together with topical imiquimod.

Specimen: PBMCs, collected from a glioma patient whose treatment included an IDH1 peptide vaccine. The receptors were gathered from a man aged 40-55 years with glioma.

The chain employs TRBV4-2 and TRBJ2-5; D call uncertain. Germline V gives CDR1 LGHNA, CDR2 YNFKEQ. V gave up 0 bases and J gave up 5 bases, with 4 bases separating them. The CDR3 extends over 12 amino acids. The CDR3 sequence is CASSQDWETQYF. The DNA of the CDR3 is TGTGCCAGCAGCCAAGATTGGGAGACCCAGTACTTC.

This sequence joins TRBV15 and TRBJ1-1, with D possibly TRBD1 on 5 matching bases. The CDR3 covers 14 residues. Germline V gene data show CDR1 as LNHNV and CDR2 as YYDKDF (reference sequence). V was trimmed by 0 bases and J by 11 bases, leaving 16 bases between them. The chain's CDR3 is CATSRDTRGAGAFF. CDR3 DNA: TGTGCCACCAGCAGAGATACGAGGGGAGCGGGCGCTTTCTTT.

This CDR3 reads CASSVANYGYTF. The CDR3 nucleotides are TGTGCCAGCAGCGTAGCAAACTATGGCTACACCTTC. The chain links TRBV9 to TRBJ1-2; D is unresolved. CDR1 is SGDLS, CDR2 YYNGEE, per germline. The V end was cut by 0 bases, the J end by 2 bases, with 2 bases between. The CDR3 is 12 amino acids.

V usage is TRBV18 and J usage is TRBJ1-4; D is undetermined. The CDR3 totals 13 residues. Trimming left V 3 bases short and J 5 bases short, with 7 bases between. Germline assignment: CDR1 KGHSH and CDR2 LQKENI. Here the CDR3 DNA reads TGTGCCAGCTCACCTTCGGGGAATGAAAAACTGTTTTTT. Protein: CASSPSGNEKLFF.

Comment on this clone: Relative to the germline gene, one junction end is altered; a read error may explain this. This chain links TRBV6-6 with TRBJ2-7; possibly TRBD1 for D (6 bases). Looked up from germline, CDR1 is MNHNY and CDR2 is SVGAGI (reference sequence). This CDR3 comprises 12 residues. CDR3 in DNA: TGTGCCAGCGGGCAGGGGTCCTCCGAGCAGTACTTC. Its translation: CASGQGSSEQYF.

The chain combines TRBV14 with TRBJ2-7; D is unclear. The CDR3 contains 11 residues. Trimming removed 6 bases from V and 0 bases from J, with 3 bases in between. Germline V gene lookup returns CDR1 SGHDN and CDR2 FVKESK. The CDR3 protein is CASSHSYEQYF. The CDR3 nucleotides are TGTGCCAGCAGTCACTCCTACGAGCAGTACTTC.

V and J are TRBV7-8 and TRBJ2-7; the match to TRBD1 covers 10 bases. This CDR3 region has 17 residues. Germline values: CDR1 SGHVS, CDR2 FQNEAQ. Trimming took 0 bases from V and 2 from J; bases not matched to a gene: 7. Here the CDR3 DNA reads TGTGCCAGCAGCTTAGCGGTCGGGACAGGGGTAACCTACGAGCAGTACTTC. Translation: CASSLAVGTGVTYEQYF.

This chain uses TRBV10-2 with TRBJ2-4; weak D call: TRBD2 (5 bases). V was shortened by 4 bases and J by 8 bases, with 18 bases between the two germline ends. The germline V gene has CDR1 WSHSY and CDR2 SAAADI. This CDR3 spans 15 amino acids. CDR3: CASSAQLELVDIQYF. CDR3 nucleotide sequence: TGCGCCAGCAGTGCCCAACTAGAATTAGTGGACATTCAGTACTTC.

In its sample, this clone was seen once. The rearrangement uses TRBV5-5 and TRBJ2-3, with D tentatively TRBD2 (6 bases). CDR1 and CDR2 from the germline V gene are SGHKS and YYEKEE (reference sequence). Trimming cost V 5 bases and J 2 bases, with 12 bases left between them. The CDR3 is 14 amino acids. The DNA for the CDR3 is TGTGCCAGCAGGCTAGCGATTTCCACAGATACGCAGTATTTT. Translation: CASRLAISTDTQYF.

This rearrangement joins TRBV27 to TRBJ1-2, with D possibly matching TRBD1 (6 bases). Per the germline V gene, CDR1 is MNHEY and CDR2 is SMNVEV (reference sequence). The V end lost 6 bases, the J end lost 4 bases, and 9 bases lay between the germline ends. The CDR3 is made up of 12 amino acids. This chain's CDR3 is CASRQGSYGYTF. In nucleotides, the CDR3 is TGTGCCAGCAGACAGGGATCCTATGGCTACACCTTC.

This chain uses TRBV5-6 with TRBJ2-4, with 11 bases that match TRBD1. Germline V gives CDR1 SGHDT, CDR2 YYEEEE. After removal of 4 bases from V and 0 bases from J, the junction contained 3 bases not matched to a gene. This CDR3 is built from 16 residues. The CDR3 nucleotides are TGTGCCAGCAGCGGACAGGGGGCCGTAGCCAAAAACATTCAGTACTTC. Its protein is CASSGQGAVAKNIQYF.

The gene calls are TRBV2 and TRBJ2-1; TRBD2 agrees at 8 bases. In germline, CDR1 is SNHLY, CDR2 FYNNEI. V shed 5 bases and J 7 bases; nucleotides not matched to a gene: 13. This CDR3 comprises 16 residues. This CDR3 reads CASSPGPGLVVNEQFF. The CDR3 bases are TGTGCCAGCAGTCCAGGGCCGGGACTAGTCGTGAATGAGCAGTTCTTC.

CDR3 DNA sequence: TGTGCCAGCTCACCGGGACAGGGAGGTCAGCCCCAGCATTTT. This sequence encodes CASSPGQGGQPQHF. The chain is built from TRBV18 and TRBJ1-5; 9 bases align to TRBD1. The CDR3 loop spans 14 amino acids. The V and J ends lost 3 bases and 6 bases, in that order; junction bases with no gene match: 3. CDR1 and CDR2 (germline): KGHSH, LQKENI.

CDR3 in DNA: TGTGCCAGTAGTATGAGGGATTGGAATCAGCCCCAGCATTTT. It specifies CASSMRDWNQPQHF. This chain uses TRBV19 with TRBJ1-5; D gene ambiguous. CDR1 and CDR2 (germline): LNHDA, SQIVND (reference sequence). The CDR3 is 14 amino acids. V lost 3 bases to trimming and J lost 4 bases, with 10 bases between them.

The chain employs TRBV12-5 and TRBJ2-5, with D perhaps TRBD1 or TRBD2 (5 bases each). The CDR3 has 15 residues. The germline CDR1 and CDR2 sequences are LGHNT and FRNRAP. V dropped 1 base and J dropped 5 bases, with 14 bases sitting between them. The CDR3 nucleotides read TGTGCTAGTGGTTTGGGACAGTCGGGGTTGGAGACCCAGTACTTC. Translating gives CASGLGQSGLETQYF.

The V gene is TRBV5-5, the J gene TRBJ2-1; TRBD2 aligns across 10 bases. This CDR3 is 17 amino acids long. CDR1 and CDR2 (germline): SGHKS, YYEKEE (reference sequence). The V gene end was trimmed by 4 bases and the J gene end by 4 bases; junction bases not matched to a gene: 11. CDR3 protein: CASSPSRTSGIYNEQFF. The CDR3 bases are TGTGCCAGCAGCCCAAGCCGTACTAGCGGGATTTACAATGAGCAGTTCTTC.

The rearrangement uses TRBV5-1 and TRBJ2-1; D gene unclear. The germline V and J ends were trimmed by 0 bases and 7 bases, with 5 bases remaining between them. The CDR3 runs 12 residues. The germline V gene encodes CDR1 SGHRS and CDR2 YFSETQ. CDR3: CASSLGLNEQFF. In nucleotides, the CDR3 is TGCGCCAGCAGCTTGGGGTTGAATGAGCAGTTCTTC.

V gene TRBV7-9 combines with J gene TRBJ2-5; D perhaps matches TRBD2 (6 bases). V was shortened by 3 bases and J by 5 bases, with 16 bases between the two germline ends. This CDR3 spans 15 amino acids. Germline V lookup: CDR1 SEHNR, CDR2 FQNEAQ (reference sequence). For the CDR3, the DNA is TGTGCCAGCAGCTTTGGGATCGGGAGCAGGGAGACCCAGTACTTC. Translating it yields CASSFGIGSRETQYF.

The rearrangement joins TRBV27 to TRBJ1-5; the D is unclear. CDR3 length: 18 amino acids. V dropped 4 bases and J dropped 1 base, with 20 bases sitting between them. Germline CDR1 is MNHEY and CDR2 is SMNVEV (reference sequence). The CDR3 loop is CASSWRAPGGYSNQPQHF. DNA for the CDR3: TGTGCCAGCAGTTGGCGGGCCCCGGGAGGGTACAGCAATCAGCCCCAGCATTTT.

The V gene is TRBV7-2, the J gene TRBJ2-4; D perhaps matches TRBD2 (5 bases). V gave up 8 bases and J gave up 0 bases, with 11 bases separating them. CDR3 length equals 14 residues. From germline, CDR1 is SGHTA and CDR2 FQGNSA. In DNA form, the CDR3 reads TGTGCCAGCTCCCCCGGACTAGCCAAAAACATTCAGTACTTC. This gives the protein CASSPGLAKNIQYF.

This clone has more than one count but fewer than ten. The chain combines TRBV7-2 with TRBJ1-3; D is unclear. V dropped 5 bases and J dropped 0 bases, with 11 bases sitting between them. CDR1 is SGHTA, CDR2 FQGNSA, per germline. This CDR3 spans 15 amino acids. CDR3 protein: CASSRSVSSGNTIYF. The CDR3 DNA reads TGTGCCAGCAGCCGTAGTGTAAGCTCTGGAAACACCATATATTTT.

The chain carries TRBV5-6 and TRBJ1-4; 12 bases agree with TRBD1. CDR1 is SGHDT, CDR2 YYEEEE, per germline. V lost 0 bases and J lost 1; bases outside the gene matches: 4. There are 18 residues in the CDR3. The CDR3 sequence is CASSLVGTGGLTNEKLFF. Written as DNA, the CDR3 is TGTGCCAGCAGCTTGGTCGGGACAGGGGGCTTAACTAATGAAAAACTGTTTTTT.

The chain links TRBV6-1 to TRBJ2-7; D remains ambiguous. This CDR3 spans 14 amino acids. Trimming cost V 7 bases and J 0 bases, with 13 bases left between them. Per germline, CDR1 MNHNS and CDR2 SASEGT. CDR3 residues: CASKERTLSYEQYF. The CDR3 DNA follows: TGTGCCAGCAAGGAGCGAACACTCTCCTACGAGCAGTACTTC.

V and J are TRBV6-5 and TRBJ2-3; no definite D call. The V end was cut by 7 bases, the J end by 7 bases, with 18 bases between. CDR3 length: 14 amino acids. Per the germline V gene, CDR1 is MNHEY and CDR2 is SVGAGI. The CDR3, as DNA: TGTGCCAGCAATACCGGCAGGCTTGGAAATACGCAGTATTTT. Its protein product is CASNTGRLGNTQYF.